Listed below are T cell receptor beta chains from one sample, sequenced in a study of T-cell reconstitution after alpha-beta-depleted transplantation in children. TCRdb ran MiXCR on the PCR reads and lists one entry per CDR3 protein. The sample carries about 440,000 distinct CDR3 sequences, 43% recorded once. The starting material was PBMCs, obtained before TCRalphabeta/CD19-depleted stem cell transplant. Every receptor here comes from a girl aged 2 to 9 with aplastic anemia, due to receive a stem cell transplant. CDR3s include the opening cysteine and the closing phenylalanine or tryptophan. Each record gives: clone size, D gene, J gene, V gene, CDR3 DNA, CDR3 protein. The D gene is left open where the match is weak. Some rows have no size entry. The others give once, few or many, or a class for an expanded clone.

abundance: few; d_gene: TRBD1; j_gene: TRBJ2-3; v_gene: TRBV19; CDR3nt: TGTGCCAGTACCTCCGGGACAGGGAGAAGAACAGATACGCAGTATTTT; CDR3aa: CASTSGTGRRTDTQYF
abundance: few; d_gene: NA; j_gene: TRBJ2-1; v_gene: TRBV4-1; CDR3nt: TGCGCCAGCAGCCAAGTCAGGGGAGGCTACAATGAGCAGTTCTTC; CDR3aa: CASSQVRGGYNEQFF
abundance: many; d_gene: NA; j_gene: TRBJ1-5; v_gene: TRBV5-1; CDR3nt: TGCGCCAGCAGCTTGGCCACAGATCAGCCCCAGCATTTT; CDR3aa: CASSLATDQPQHF
abundance: NA; d_gene: NA; j_gene: TRBJ2-5; v_gene: TRBV9; CDR3nt: TGTGCCAGCAGCGTAAACCCGGGACTCACCATCGAGACCCAGTACTTC; CDR3aa: CASSVNPGLTIETQYF
abundance: NA; d_gene: NA; j_gene: TRBJ1-1; v_gene: TRBV28; CDR3nt: TGTGCCAGCAGTTTGTCGAACAGGGACACTGAAGCTTTCTTT; CDR3aa: CASSLSNRDTEAFF
abundance: few; d_gene: NA; j_gene: TRBJ1-5; v_gene: TRBV20-1; CDR3nt: TGCAGTGCTGATGACAGAAATAGCAATCAGCCCCAGCATTTT; CDR3aa: CSADDRNSNQPQHF
abundance: NA; d_gene: NA; j_gene: TRBJ2-7; v_gene: TRBV20-1; CDR3nt: TGCAGTGCTAGAGGTGGCGGTTACTACGAGCAGTACTTC; CDR3aa: CSARGGGYYEQYF
abundance: few; d_gene: NA; j_gene: TRBJ2-2; v_gene: TRBV5-1; CDR3nt: TGCGCCAGCAGCTTGGAGACCGGGGAGCTGTTTTTT; CDR3aa: CASSLETGELFF
abundance: NA; d_gene: NA; j_gene: TRBJ2-7; v_gene: TRBV12-3/TRBV12-4; CDR3nt: TGTGCCAGCAGTTTAACCCAGGGCCCCTACGAGCAGTACTTC; CDR3aa: CASSLTQGPYEQYF
abundance: NA; d_gene: NA; j_gene: TRBJ2-1; v_gene: TRBV20-1; CDR3nt: TGCAGTGCTAGAGATGTAACTAGTTCCTACAATGAGCAGTTCTTC; CDR3aa: CSARDVTSSYNEQFF
abundance: NA; d_gene: TRBD2; j_gene: TRBJ2-1; v_gene: TRBV6-4; CDR3nt: TGTGCCAGCAGTGACTCTGGCGGGAGCTCCTACAATGAGCAGTTCTTC; CDR3aa: CASSDSGGSSYNEQFF
abundance: NA; d_gene: NA; j_gene: TRBJ1-3; v_gene: TRBV9; CDR3nt: TGTGCCAGCAGCGTAGGTGGTCGCTCTGGAAACACCATATATTTT; CDR3aa: CASSVGGRSGNTIYF
abundance: once; d_gene: TRBD2; j_gene: TRBJ2-7; v_gene: TRBV7-9; CDR3nt: TGTGCCAGCAGCTTCCTAGCGGGAGGACCCCTCGAGCAGTACTTC; CDR3aa: CASSFLAGGPLEQYF
abundance: NA; d_gene: TRBD2; j_gene: TRBJ2-7; v_gene: TRBV7-2; CDR3nt: TGTGCCAGCAGTGCCGGAGCGGGACCGGACGAGCAGTACTTC; CDR3aa: CASSAGAGPDEQYF
abundance: NA; d_gene: NA; j_gene: TRBJ2-5; v_gene: TRBV10-1; CDR3nt: TGCGCCAGCAGTGAGAAGTGGGGCTTGGAGGAGACCCAGTACTTC; CDR3aa: CASSEKWGLEETQYF
abundance: many; d_gene: NA; j_gene: TRBJ1-2; v_gene: TRBV5-1; CDR3nt: TGCGCCAGCAGCCCCACGAGGGATGGCTACACCTTC; CDR3aa: CASSPTRDGYTF
abundance: NA; d_gene: NA; j_gene: TRBJ2-4; v_gene: TRBV14; CDR3nt: TGTGCCAGCAGCCAAGATCGGGGGCTAGCCAAAAACATTCAGTACTTC; CDR3aa: CASSQDRGLAKNIQYF
abundance: many; d_gene: TRBD1; j_gene: TRBJ2-5; v_gene: TRBV2; CDR3nt: TGTGCCAGCACCTCGGGACAGCACCAAGAGACCCAGTACTTC; CDR3aa: CASTSGQHQETQYF
abundance: few; d_gene: TRBD2; j_gene: TRBJ2-7; v_gene: TRBV20-1; CDR3nt: TGCAGTGCTAGAGATGGGCTAGCGGGAGAGTACGAGCAGTACTTC; CDR3aa: CSARDGLAGEYEQYF
abundance: NA; d_gene: TRBD1; j_gene: TRBJ2-5; v_gene: TRBV5-1; CDR3nt: TGCGCCAGCAGCTTGGTGGACAGGGCCCGACAAGAGACCCAGTACTTC; CDR3aa: CASSLVDRARQETQYF
abundance: many; d_gene: TRBD1; j_gene: TRBJ2-7; v_gene: TRBV6-6; CDR3nt: TGTGCCAGCAGCCGGACCGGGACAGGGGGCAACGAGCAGTACTTC; CDR3aa: CASSRTGTGGNEQYF
abundance: NA; d_gene: NA; j_gene: TRBJ2-1; v_gene: TRBV28; CDR3nt: TGTGCCAGCGGAACCGGGACTTTCGCCAATGAGCAGTTCTTC; CDR3aa: CASGTGTFANEQFF
abundance: many; d_gene: NA; j_gene: TRBJ2-7; v_gene: TRBV4-1; CDR3nt: TGCGCCAGCAGCCATCCTGCGGTCCGATGGGAGCAGTACTTC; CDR3aa: CASSHPAVRWEQYF
abundance: NA; d_gene: NA; j_gene: TRBJ2-7; v_gene: TRBV7-2; CDR3nt: TGTGCCAGCAGACAGGAGGGGGGGCCCTATGGGGAGCAGTACTTC; CDR3aa: CASRQEGGPYGEQYF
abundance: NA; d_gene: NA; j_gene: TRBJ1-3; v_gene: TRBV4-1; CDR3nt: TGCGCCAGCAGCCAAGATCAAACGTTCGGAAACACCATATATTTT; CDR3aa: CASSQDQTFGNTIYF
abundance: NA; d_gene: NA; j_gene: TRBJ1-2; v_gene: TRBV20-1; CDR3nt: TGCAGTGCTGTTGGTTCTTCCACCTATGGCTACACCTTC; CDR3aa: CSAVGSSTYGYTF
abundance: NA; d_gene: NA; j_gene: TRBJ1-2; v_gene: TRBV27; CDR3nt: TGTGCCAGCAGTTCCAAGGCTTTCACCGGCTACACCTTC; CDR3aa: CASSSKAFTGYTF
abundance: NA; d_gene: NA; j_gene: TRBJ2-1; v_gene: TRBV7-2; CDR3nt: TGTGCCAGCAGCCTGGACTGGACCTCTGAGCAGTTCTTC; CDR3aa: CASSLDWTSEQFF
abundance: many; d_gene: TRBD2; j_gene: TRBJ2-2; v_gene: TRBV20-1; CDR3nt: TGCAGTGCCGCGCTTGGCGGGAGGGACGGGGAGCTGTTTTTT; CDR3aa: CSAALGGRDGELFF
abundance: NA; d_gene: NA; j_gene: TRBJ1-5; v_gene: TRBV5-6; CDR3nt: TGTGCCAGCAGCTTGTGGAGCGGGGGCCAGCCCCAGCATTTT; CDR3aa: CASSLWSGGQPQHF
abundance: many; d_gene: NA; j_gene: TRBJ2-3; v_gene: TRBV4-1; CDR3nt: TGCGCCAGCAGCGCCAGGGGGGATTGGCGAGATACGCAGTATTTT; CDR3aa: CASSARGDWRDTQYF
abundance: few; d_gene: TRBD2; j_gene: TRBJ2-3; v_gene: TRBV29-1; CDR3nt: TGCAGCGTTGGGACAGGGCCTCCGGGACTAGCGGGGGCACCCGGAAATACGCAGTATTTT; CDR3aa: CSVGTGPPGLAGAPGNTQYF
abundance: NA; d_gene: TRBD1; j_gene: TRBJ1-2; v_gene: TRBV5-6; CDR3nt: TGTGCCAGCAGACCCACAGGGGTTGACGGTGGCTACACCTTC; CDR3aa: CASRPTGVDGGYTF
abundance: NA; d_gene: NA; j_gene: TRBJ1-1; v_gene: TRBV4-1; CDR3nt: TGCGCCAGCAGCCAAGATCTAGGGCCTACTGAAGCTTTCTTT; CDR3aa: CASSQDLGPTEAFF
abundance: many; d_gene: NA; j_gene: TRBJ2-7; v_gene: TRBV5-1; CDR3nt: TGCGCCAGCAGCCCTCGAGGGGAAATGGCCTACGAGCAGTACTTC; CDR3aa: CASSPRGEMAYEQYF
abundance: many; d_gene: NA; j_gene: TRBJ2-2; v_gene: TRBV30; CDR3nt: TGTGCCGCACAGGTCCTAATCCCCGGGGAGCTGTTTTTT; CDR3aa: CAAQVLIPGELFF
abundance: many; d_gene: NA; j_gene: TRBJ2-5; v_gene: TRBV29-1; CDR3nt: TGCAGCGCTGCAAGGGGCAGGGGTCAAGAGACCCAGTACTTC; CDR3aa: CSAARGRGQETQYF
abundance: NA; d_gene: NA; j_gene: TRBJ2-4; v_gene: TRBV6-1; CDR3nt: TGTGCCAGCACCCCCAGAGGAGGTTCCGTAGCCAAAAACATTCAGTACTTC; CDR3aa: CASTPRGGSVAKNIQYF
abundance: NA; d_gene: TRBD2; j_gene: TRBJ2-1; v_gene: TRBV28; CDR3nt: TGTGCCAGCAGTTTACTAGCGGGAGAGCTGAACAATGAGCAGTTCTTC; CDR3aa: CASSLLAGELNNEQFF
abundance: NA; d_gene: TRBD2; j_gene: TRBJ2-1; v_gene: TRBV20-1; CDR3nt: TGCAGTGCTAGAGATGGCGCGGGAGTAGGGCCCCAGACCTACAATGAGCAGTTCTTC; CDR3aa: CSARDGAGVGPQTYNEQFF
abundance: NA; d_gene: TRBD2; j_gene: TRBJ2-7; v_gene: TRBV12-3/TRBV12-4; CDR3nt: TGTGCCAGCACCCAAGGTCACCTAGCGGGTCTGACCTACGAGCAGTACTTC; CDR3aa: CASTQGHLAGLTYEQYF
abundance: many; d_gene: TRBD1; j_gene: TRBJ2-5; v_gene: TRBV19; CDR3nt: TGTGCAAGTATGGACAGGGGGGAAGAGACCCAGTACTTC; CDR3aa: CASMDRGEETQYF
abundance: many; d_gene: NA; j_gene: TRBJ2-1; v_gene: TRBV29-1; CDR3nt: TGCAGCACTACAGGGTGGGGTTACAATGAGCAGTTCTTC; CDR3aa: CSTTGWGYNEQFF
abundance: NA; d_gene: TRBD1; j_gene: TRBJ2-3; v_gene: TRBV7-2; CDR3nt: TGTGCCAGCAGCTTAGGGCCGGGACAGGGCACAGATACGCAGTATTTT; CDR3aa: CASSLGPGQGTDTQYF
abundance: NA; d_gene: NA; j_gene: TRBJ2-2; v_gene: TRBV21-1; CDR3nt: TGTGCCAGCAGCAAATCGGCGACTAGCGGGAGGGCCGGGAACACCGGGGAGCTGTTTTTT; CDR3aa: CASSKSATSGRAGNTGELFF
abundance: NA; d_gene: TRBD2; j_gene: TRBJ2-7; v_gene: TRBV29-1; CDR3nt: TGCAGCGTCGTCAGCGGGAGTAGCGAGCAGTACTTC; CDR3aa: CSVVSGSSEQYF
abundance: NA; d_gene: NA; j_gene: TRBJ2-7; v_gene: TRBV29-1; CDR3nt: TGCAGCGTGGCGGGACTGAAGAATGGCTACGAGCAGTACTTC; CDR3aa: CSVAGLKNGYEQYF
abundance: few; d_gene: TRBD1; j_gene: TRBJ2-7; v_gene: TRBV4-1; CDR3nt: TGCGCCAGCAGCCTCTCCGGGGACAGCTCCCCGTACTTC; CDR3aa: CASSLSGDSSPYF
abundance: NA; d_gene: TRBD2; j_gene: TRBJ2-5; v_gene: TRBV6-1; CDR3nt: TGTGCCAGCACCTTAGCGGGGGGCTTTCAAGAGACCCAGTACTTC; CDR3aa: CASTLAGGFQETQYF
abundance: NA; d_gene: NA; j_gene: TRBJ2-3; v_gene: TRBV2; CDR3nt: TGTGCCAGCAGTGTTTGGACTAGCACAGATACGCAGTATTTT; CDR3aa: CASSVWTSTDTQYF
abundance: NA; d_gene: NA; j_gene: TRBJ2-2; v_gene: TRBV27; CDR3nt: TGTGCCAGCAGTCCTGGGTGGTCCGGGGAGCTGTTTTTT; CDR3aa: CASSPGWSGELFF
abundance: NA; d_gene: NA; j_gene: TRBJ2-1; v_gene: TRBV15; CDR3nt: TGTGCCACCAGCAGCCTCAGGGGTTCTGGCAATGAGCAGTTCTTT; CDR3aa: CATSSLRGSGNEQFF
abundance: NA; d_gene: NA; j_gene: TRBJ2-3; v_gene: TRBV7-3; CDR3nt: TGTGCCAGCAGCCCTTCGGACGCGTTAGATACGCAGTATTTT; CDR3aa: CASSPSDALDTQYF
abundance: few; d_gene: NA; j_gene: TRBJ2-1; v_gene: TRBV10-3; CDR3nt: TGTGCCATCAGCGACAGGTCCAATGAGCAGTTCTTC; CDR3aa: CAISDRSNEQFF
abundance: NA; d_gene: NA; j_gene: TRBJ2-1; v_gene: TRBV4-1; CDR3nt: TGCGCCAGCAGCCAGACGCGGGGCAATGAGCAGTTCTTC; CDR3aa: CASSQTRGNEQFF
abundance: NA; d_gene: NA; j_gene: TRBJ1-1; v_gene: TRBV12-3/TRBV12-4; CDR3nt: TGTGCCAGCACCTCCGCGGGAGGTCTGTCTGAAGCTTTCTTT; CDR3aa: CASTSAGGLSEAFF